These 17 T cell receptor beta chains came from one sample sequenced in a study of blood T cells in healthy people across ages. Through a sample-barcoded 5' primer and a J-beta primer mix, a second PCR was run for roughly 6 to 11 cycles. TCRdb reanalysed the 5' RACE reads using MiXCR and keeps one entry per CDR3 protein. The sample yields roughly 1.9 million distinct CDR3 sequences, around 42% seen once. The source material was blood. The receptor source for this set is a human donor in good health.

The chain has TRBV4-3 and TRBJ2-3; 7 bases align to TRBD2. Germline V gives CDR1 LGHNA, CDR2 YSLEER. The CDR3 sequence is 16 residues long. J lost 7 bases, V lost 0 bases, and 10 bases had no gene match. The CDR3 sequence: CASSQDPQTSPYTQYF. The DNA of the CDR3 is TGCGCCAGCAGCCAAGATCCGCAGACTAGCCCGTATACGCAGTATTTT.

This rearrangement joins TRBV7-2 to TRBJ2-3, with TRBD1 identical over 9 bases. The CDR3 is 16 amino acids. CDR1 and CDR2 from the germline V gene are SGHTA and FQGNSA. Germline trimming cut 2 bases from V and 2 bases from J; bases unmatched to any gene: 5. This CDR3 is CASSLIGTGITDTQYF. The DNA of the CDR3 is TGTGCCAGCAGCTTAATCGGGACAGGGATCACAGATACGCAGTATTTT.

CDR3 protein: CASSFGGGNYEQYF. The CDR3, as DNA: TGTGCCAGCAGTTTCGGCGGGGGGAACTACGAGCAGTACTTC. The rearrangement links TRBV6-5 to TRBJ2-5, with TRBD2 identical over 8 bases. The J call may be in error: the DNA end matches TRBJ2-7 better. CDR3 length: 14 residues. Looked up from germline, CDR1 is MNHEY and CDR2 is SVGAGI.

This chain connects TRBV5-1 to TRBJ2-3; 7 bases align to TRBD2. Germline CDR1 reads SGHRS; CDR2 reads YFSETQ. Losses at the gene ends were 6 bases for V and 4 bases for J; bases not matched to a gene: 8. The CDR3 is 14 residues long. CDR3 DNA sequence: TGCGCCAGCATATACGGGGGGTCCGCAGATACGCAGTATTTT. This codes for CASIYGGSADTQYF.

The sample holds many counts of this clonotype. The gene calls are TRBV12-3 or TRBV12-4 and TRBJ1-5; D is undetermined. Trimming removed 5 bases from V and 3 bases from J, with 5 bases in between. The CDR3 sequence is 12 residues long. CDR3 region: CASSPNNQPQHF. The DNA for the CDR3 is TGTGCCAGCAGTCCGAACAATCAGCCCCAGCATTTT.

This clonotype has ten or more counts. The chain uses TRBV4-2 and TRBJ2-4; 8 bases are shared with TRBD2. CDR1 is LGHNA and CDR2 is YNFKEQ in the germline V gene. CDR3 length: 18 amino acids. Unmatched junction bases numbered 9, after V lost 2 bases and J lost 0 bases. The CDR3 sequence is CASSQRLSGGLAKNIQYF. Written as DNA, the CDR3 is TGTGCCAGCAGCCAACGACTGAGCGGGGGTTTAGCCAAAAACATTCAGTACTTC.

This clonotype occurred a few times. The chain couples TRBV4-1 to TRBJ2-6; D is ambiguous. Germline values: CDR1 MGHRA, CDR2 YSYEKL. The CDR3 covers 14 residues. V shed 7 bases and J shed 2 bases, with 9 bases lying between them. The CDR3 is CASTVVTGANVLTF. CDR3 in DNA: TGCGCCAGCACGGTGGTGACTGGGGCCAACGTCCTGACTTTC.

The chain links TRBV15 to TRBJ2-6, with unresolved D. The germline gives CDR1 LNHNV, CDR2 YYDKDF (reference sequence). Trimming stripped 3 bases from V and 4 bases from J, with 13 bases between. The CDR3 is 16 amino acids. The CDR3 nucleotides are TGTGCCACCAGCAGGCCTGGGGTGGCCGGGGCCAACGTCCTGACTTTC. The encoded protein is CATSRPGVAGANVLTF.

CDR3 loop: CASSPNPWRGGYEQYF. For the CDR3, the DNA is TGTGCCAGCAGCCCCAACCCTTGGCGGGGGGGATACGAGCAGTACTTC. The genes are TRBV3-1 and TRBJ2-7; 9 bases match TRBD2. The V and J ends lost 4 bases and 4 bases, in that order; junction bases with no gene match: 11. There are 16 residues in the CDR3. Germline V lookup: CDR1 LGHDT, CDR2 YNNKEL (reference sequence).

This chain links TRBV20-1 with TRBJ2-6; no firm D call. V shed 4 bases and J shed 0 bases, with 7 bases lying between them. This CDR3 comprises 14 residues. In germline, CDR1 is DFQATT, CDR2 SNEGSKA (reference sequence). The CDR3 here is CSATALSGANVLTF. CDR3 sequence (DNA): TGCAGTGCTACGGCCCTCTCTGGGGCCAACGTCCTGACTTTC.

V is TRBV20-1 and J is TRBJ2-7; 8 nucleotides match TRBD1. V was pared by 8 bases and J by 3 bases, with 9 bases of the junction left unmatched. The CDR3 loop spans 13 amino acids. Germline V gene lookup returns CDR1 DFQATT and CDR2 SNEGSKA (reference sequence). For the CDR3, the DNA is TGCAGTTACGAAGGAGACAGGGGCTACGAGCAGTACTTC. This encodes CSYEGDRGYEQYF.

J is TRBJ1-2 and V is TRBV7-6; D is uncertain. The V and J ends lost 5 bases and 2 bases respectively, with 12 bases between them. Germline CDR1 and CDR2: SGHVS and FNYEAQ. This CDR3 is 14 amino acids long. In nucleotides, the CDR3 is TGTGCCAGCAGCGGAATAGACAAGAACTATGGCTACACCTTC. It yields the protein CASSGIDKNYGYTF.

This clonotype was counted at least ten times. This chain connects TRBV5-1 to TRBJ2-5; D is ambiguous. From germline, CDR1 is SGHRS and CDR2 YFSETQ. The V end lost 0 bases, the J end lost 5 bases, and 8 bases lay between the germline ends. There are 13 residues in the CDR3. The DNA for the CDR3 is TGCGCCAGCAGCTTGGCTCCCCCCGAGACCCAGTACTTC. The encoded protein is CASSLAPPETQYF. Full variable domain (remainder filled in from reference TRBV5-1 and TRBJ2-5): KAGVTQTPRYLIKTRGQQVTLSCSPISGHRSVSWYQQTPGQGLQFLFEYFSETQRNKGNFPGRFSGRQFSNSRSEMNVSTLELGDSALYLCASSLAPPETQYFGPGTRLLVL.

V usage is TRBV4-1 and J usage is TRBJ2-1, with TRBD2 matching over 8 bases. Germline V gene lookup returns CDR1 MGHRA and CDR2 YSYEKL. CDR3 length: 16 residues. J was trimmed by 8 bases and V by 1 base; bases with no gene match: 10. CDR3 residues: CASSQGGAGVLYEQFF. CDR3 DNA sequence: TGCGCCAGCAGCCAAGGCGGAGCGGGGGTCCTATATGAGCAGTTCTTC.

There are a few counts of this clonotype. The chain combines TRBV7-9 with TRBJ1-1; TRBD1 agrees at 8 bases. J gave up 7 bases and V 0 bases, and 7 bases lay outside the gene matches. This CDR3 is 15 amino acids long. Germline lookup yields CDR1 SEHNR and CDR2 FQNEAQ (reference sequence). The CDR3 protein is CASSLASTGGREAFF. In DNA, the CDR3 is TGTGCCAGCAGCTTAGCCTCAACAGGGGGACGTGAAGCTTTCTTT.

This clonotype appeared a few times. This chain uses TRBV18 with TRBJ2-5; D possibly corresponds to TRBD1 (7 bases). CDR1 is KGHSH, CDR2 LQKENI, per germline. The CDR3 spans 15 residues. V was cut by 2 bases and J by 5 bases, with 15 bases left in between. The CDR3 here is CASSPTGEVGETQYF. In nucleotides, the CDR3 is TGTGCCAGCTCACCAACAGGGGAGGTTGGTGAGACCCAGTACTTC.

V and J are TRBV5-1 and TRBJ2-1, with 15 bases identical to TRBD2. V gave up 2 bases and J gave up 8 bases; unmatched junction bases: 2. Germline assignment: CDR1 SGHRS and CDR2 YFSETQ. The CDR3 runs 15 residues. The CDR3 sequence: CASSFGLAGGHEQFF. The DNA for the CDR3 is TGCGCCAGCAGCTTCGGACTAGCGGGGGGGCATGAGCAGTTCTTC.